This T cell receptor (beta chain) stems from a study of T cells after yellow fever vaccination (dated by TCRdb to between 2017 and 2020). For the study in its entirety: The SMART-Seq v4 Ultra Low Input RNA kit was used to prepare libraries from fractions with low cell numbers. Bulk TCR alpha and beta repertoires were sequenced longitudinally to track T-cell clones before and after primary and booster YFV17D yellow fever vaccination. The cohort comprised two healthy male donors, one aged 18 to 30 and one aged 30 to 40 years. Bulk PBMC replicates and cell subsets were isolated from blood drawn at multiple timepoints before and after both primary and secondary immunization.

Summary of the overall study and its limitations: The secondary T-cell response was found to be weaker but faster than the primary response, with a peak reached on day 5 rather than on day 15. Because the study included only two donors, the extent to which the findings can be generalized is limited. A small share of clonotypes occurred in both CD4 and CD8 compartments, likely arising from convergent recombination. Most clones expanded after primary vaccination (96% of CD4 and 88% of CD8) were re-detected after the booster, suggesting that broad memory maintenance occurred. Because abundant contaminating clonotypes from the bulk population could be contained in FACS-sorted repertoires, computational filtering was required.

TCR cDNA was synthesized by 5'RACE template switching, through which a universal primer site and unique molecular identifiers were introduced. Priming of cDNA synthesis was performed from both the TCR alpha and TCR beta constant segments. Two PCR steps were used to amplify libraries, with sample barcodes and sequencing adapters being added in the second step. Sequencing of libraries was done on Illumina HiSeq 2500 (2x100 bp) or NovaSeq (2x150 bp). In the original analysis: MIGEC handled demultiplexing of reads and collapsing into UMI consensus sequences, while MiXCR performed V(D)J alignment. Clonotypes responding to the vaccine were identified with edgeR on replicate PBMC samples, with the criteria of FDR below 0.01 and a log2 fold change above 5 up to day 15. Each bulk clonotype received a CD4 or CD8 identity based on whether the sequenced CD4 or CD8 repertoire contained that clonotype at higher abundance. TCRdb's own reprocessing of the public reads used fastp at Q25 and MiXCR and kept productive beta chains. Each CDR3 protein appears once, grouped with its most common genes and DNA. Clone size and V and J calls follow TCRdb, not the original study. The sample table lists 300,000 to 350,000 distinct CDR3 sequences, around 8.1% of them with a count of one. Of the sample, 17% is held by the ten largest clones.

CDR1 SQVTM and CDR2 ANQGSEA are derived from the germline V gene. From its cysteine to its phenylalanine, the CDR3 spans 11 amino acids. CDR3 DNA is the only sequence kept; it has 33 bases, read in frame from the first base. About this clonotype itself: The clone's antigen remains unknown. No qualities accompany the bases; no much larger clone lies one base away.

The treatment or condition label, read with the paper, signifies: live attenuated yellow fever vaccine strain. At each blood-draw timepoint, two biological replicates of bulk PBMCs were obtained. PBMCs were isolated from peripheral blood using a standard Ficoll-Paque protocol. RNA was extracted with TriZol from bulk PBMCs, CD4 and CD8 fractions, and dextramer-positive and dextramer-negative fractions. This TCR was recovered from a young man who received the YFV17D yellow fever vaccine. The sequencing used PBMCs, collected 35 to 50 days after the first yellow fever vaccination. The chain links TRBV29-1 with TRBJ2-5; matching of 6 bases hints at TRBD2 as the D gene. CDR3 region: CTVGGQETQYF. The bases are TGCACAGTTGGGGGGCAAGAGACCCAGTACTTC.